The clone carrying this TCR beta chain was recorded only once. Methods used by the authors: Amplification from reference gene primers served as the basis for estimated nucleated cell counts. Clones were read by immunoSEQ multiplex PCR, and TCRdb kept only the in-frame ones, dropping some. V and J calls plus clone size are reproduced from that table; the DNA served to infer D and trimming. The repertoire holds approximately 100,000 clones, with approximately 85% as singletons. These data are taken from a study of blood T cell repertoires in COVID-19. Study information: Samples representing acute and convalescent COVID-19 were sourced from the United States, Italy and Spain. PBMCs, B-cell-depleted T cells, or T cells were the source of the cDNA or gDNA that made up the material.

V was cut by 6 bases and J by 0 bases, with 12 bases left in between. This CDR3 spans 14 amino acids. The germline V gene encodes CDR1 SQVTM and CDR2 ANQGSEA. Sample: peripheral blood. This chain connects TRBV29-1 to TRBJ2-1; the D gene is possibly TRBD2 (6 bases). The origin of this receptor is a human donor in a cohort sampled during active COVID-19. The CDR3 loop reads CSVIAASSYNEQFF. The CDR3 coding sequence is TGCAGCGTAATAGCGGCCAGCTCCTACAATGAGCAGTTCTTC.